This section outlines one T cell receptor beta chain sequence together with its context. The antigen is not known. The CDR3 spans 14 residues. Per the germline V gene, CDR1 is SGHAT and CDR2 is FQNNGV. These data belong to a study of cytomegalovirus exposure and HLA in healthy donors. For the study at large: Within the Caucasian-associated ancestry cluster were roughly 81% of the roughly 430 genotyped donors. Study conclusions and caveats: In a later analysis, productive TCRs from donors in an Asian-associated ancestry cluster reportedly carried fewer N-insertions than the cohort mean.

This PCR relied on a set of 60 Vbeta primers and 13 Jbeta primers. Using immunoSEQ multiplex PCR, the repertoire was profiled, and TCRdb retains in-frame clones only, with some absent. The table records around 240,000 clones, more than 75% of them present only once. There were likely unrecorded immune exposures, though donors were nominally healthy when sampled. Material: PBMCs. This TCR was recovered from a woman aged 35 to 49 in good health and CMV-seropositive. The chain recombines TRBV11-2 with TRBJ2-5; D call uncertain. The DNA end is more similar to TRBJ2-7, so the J call may be wrong. CDR3 nucleotides: TGTGCCAGCAGCTTTCAAACGTGGGGCTACGAGCAGTACTTC. Protein sequence: CASSFQTWGYEQYF.